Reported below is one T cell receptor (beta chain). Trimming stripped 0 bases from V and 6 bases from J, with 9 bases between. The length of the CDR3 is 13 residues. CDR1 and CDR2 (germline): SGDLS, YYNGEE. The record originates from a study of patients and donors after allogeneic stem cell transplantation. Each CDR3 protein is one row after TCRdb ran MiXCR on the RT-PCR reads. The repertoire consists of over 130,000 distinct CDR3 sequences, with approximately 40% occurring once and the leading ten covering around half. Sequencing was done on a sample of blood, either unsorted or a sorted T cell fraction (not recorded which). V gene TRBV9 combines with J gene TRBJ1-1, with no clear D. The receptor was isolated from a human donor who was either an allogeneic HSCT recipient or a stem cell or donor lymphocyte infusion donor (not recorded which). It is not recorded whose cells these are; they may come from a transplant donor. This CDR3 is CASSVGGGAEAFF. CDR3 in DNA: TGTGCCAGCAGCGTAGGGGGTGGGGCTGAAGCTTTCTTT.